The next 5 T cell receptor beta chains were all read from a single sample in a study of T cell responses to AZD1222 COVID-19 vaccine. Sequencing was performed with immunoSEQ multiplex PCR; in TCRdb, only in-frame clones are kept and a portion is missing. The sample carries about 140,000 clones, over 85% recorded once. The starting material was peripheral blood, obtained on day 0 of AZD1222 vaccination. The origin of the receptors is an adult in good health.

CDR3 DNA: TGCGCCAGCAGCCAAGCCCAAACTAGTGCCAGGGGGCGCTTGACTGAAGCTTTCTTT. Its protein is CASSQAQTSARGRLTEAFF. J is TRBJ1-1 and V is TRBV4-1; 8 positions agree with TRBD1. The ends lost 1 base at V and 5 bases at J; junction bases unmatched: 18. The CDR3 consists of 19 residues. Germline-derived CDR1 and CDR2 are MGHRA and YSYEKL.

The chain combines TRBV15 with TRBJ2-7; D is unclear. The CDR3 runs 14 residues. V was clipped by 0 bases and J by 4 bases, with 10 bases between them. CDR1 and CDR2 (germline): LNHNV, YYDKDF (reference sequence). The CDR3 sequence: CATSRDIVVYEQYF. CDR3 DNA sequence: TGTGCCACCAGCAGAGATATAGTGGTATACGAGCAGTACTTC.

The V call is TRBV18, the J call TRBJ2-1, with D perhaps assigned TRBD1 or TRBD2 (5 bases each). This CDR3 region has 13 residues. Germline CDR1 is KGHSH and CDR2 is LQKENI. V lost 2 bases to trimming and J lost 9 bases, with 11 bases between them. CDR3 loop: CASSPGGAIEQFF. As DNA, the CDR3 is TGTGCCAGCTCACCAGGGGGAGCTATTGAGCAGTTCTTC.

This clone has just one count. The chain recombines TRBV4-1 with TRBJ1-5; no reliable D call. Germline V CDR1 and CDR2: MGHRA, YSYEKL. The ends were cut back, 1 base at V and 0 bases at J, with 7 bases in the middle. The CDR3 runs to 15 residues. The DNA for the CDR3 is TGCGCCAGCAGCCAAGTACAACTTAGCAATCAGCCCCAGCATTTT. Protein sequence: CASSQVQLSNQPQHF.

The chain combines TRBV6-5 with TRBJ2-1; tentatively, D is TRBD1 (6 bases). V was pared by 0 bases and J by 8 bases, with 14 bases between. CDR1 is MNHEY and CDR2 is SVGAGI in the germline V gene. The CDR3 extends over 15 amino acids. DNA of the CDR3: TGTGCCAGCAGTTACTCTGGCAGGGGTCGGGATGAGCAGTTCTTC. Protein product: CASSYSGRGRDEQFF.